One and the same sample provided the 6 T cell receptor beta chains below, sequenced in a study of neurological immune-mediated disorders. Time point noted: longitudinal time-point 2. MiXCR, run by TCRdb on the 5' RACE reads, gives a single entry per CDR3 protein. The sample consists of roughly 80,000 distinct CDR3 sequences, around 6% of them appearing once. The specimen was PBMCs. The receptors come from a woman aged 55 to 70 with multiple sclerosis.

This clonotype showed up many times. V and J are TRBV7-9 and TRBJ1-2; D ambiguous. The V end was cut by 4 bases, the J end by 8 bases, with 11 bases between. CDR3 length: 12 amino acids. In germline, CDR1 is SEHNR, CDR2 FQNEAQ (reference sequence). CDR3 in amino acids: CASSSPPIGYTF. The CDR3 DNA reads TGTGCCAGCAGCTCCCCTCCCATAGGCTACACCTTC.

Many counts were recorded for this clonotype. The chain uses TRBV5-1 and TRBJ2-5; possible D gene TRBD2, 5 bases. The germline V and J ends were trimmed by 4 bases and 0 bases, with 13 bases remaining between them. The CDR3 consists of 15 residues. CDR1 is SGHRS, CDR2 YFSETQ, per germline. The CDR3 bases are TGCGCCAGCAGCAGGGCGGGCCTGTACCAAGAGACCCAGTACTTC. The encoded protein is CASSRAGLYQETQYF.

This clonotype has at least ten counts. The J gene is TRBJ1-4, the V gene TRBV5-1, with 10 positions matching TRBD1. V was pared by 4 bases and J by 0 bases, with 6 bases of the junction left unmatched. The CDR3 length is 17 residues. Germline V CDR1 and CDR2: SGHRS, YFSETQ. CDR3 DNA sequence: TGCGCCAGCAGCGCTGACAGGGGGCCAGCAACTAATGAAAAACTGTTTTTT. Translation gives CASSADRGPATNEKLFF.

Ten or more counts support this clonotype. V and J are TRBV28 and TRBJ1-2; tentative D call: TRBD1 (5 bases). V shed 6 bases and J shed 2 bases, with 10 bases lying between them. The CDR3 is 13 amino acids. Germline V gene lookup returns CDR1 MDHEN and CDR2 SYDVKM. The CDR3 loop reads CASRGGTNYGYTF. CDR3 nucleotide sequence: TGTGCCAGCAGGGGGGGGACGAACTATGGCTACACCTTC.

Many counts were recorded for this clonotype. The rearrangement joins TRBV11-2 to TRBJ2-2; 8 nucleotides match TRBD1. With V trimmed by 6 bases and J by 5 bases, 5 bases remained unmatched. The germline gives CDR1 SGHAT, CDR2 FQNNGV. This CDR3 region has 14 residues. The CDR3 loop is CASSRDRMTGELFF. CDR3 nucleotides: TGTGCCAGCAGTAGGGACAGGATGACCGGGGAGCTGTTTTTT. Together with reference TRBV11-2 and TRBJ2-2, the CDR3 gives the full variable domain: EAGVAQSPRYKIIEKRQSVAFWCNPISGHATLYWYQQILGQGPKLLIQFQNNGVVDDSQLPKDRFSAERLKGVDSTLKIQPAKLEDSAVYLCASSRDRMTGELFFGEGSRLTVL.

This clonotype has ten or more counts. This chain uses TRBV14 with TRBJ2-7; D is ambiguous. V was clipped by 9 bases and J by 6 bases, with 9 bases between them. The CDR3 sequence is 10 residues long. Per the germline V gene, CDR1 is SGHDN and CDR2 is FVKESK. CDR3 coding DNA: TGTGCCAGGCGGTCGGGCGAGCAGTACTTC. This encodes CARRSGEQYF.